Following are 23 T cell receptor beta chains from one sample sequenced in a study of OX40 agonist ivuxolimab in advanced cancers. Here immunoSEQ multiplex PCR was the method, and the copy in TCRdb shows in-frame clones only, minus some. The sample carries about 86,000 clones, 75% to 95% recorded once. The sequencing here drew on CD4+ or CD8+ T cells sorted from blood, taken in a trial of the OX40 agonist ivuxolimab. These receptors all stem from an adult with an advanced solid tumor such as melanoma, head and neck, liver or kidney cancer.

This rearrangement joins TRBV28 to TRBJ2-5; the match to TRBD2 covers 7 bases. Germline-derived CDR1 and CDR2 are MDHEN and SYDVKM. Germline trimming cut 7 bases from V and 11 bases from J; bases unmatched to any gene: 10. The CDR3 is 12 residues long. The CDR3 is CASIGGSREQYF. CDR3 in DNA: TGTGCCAGCATTGGCGGGAGCCGTGAGCAGTACTTC.

This chain links TRBV19 with TRBJ2-1, with a tentative D call TRBD2 (6 bases). The CDR3 has 16 residues. Trimming took off 3 bases at V and 7 bases at J, with 19 bases between the two ends. Germline V lookup: CDR1 LNHDA, CDR2 SQIVND (reference sequence). CDR3 sequence: CASSIFGGYGSNEQFF. For the CDR3, the DNA is TGTGCCAGTAGTATTTTTGGGGGGTATGGGTCGAATGAGCAGTTCTTC.

V is TRBV19 and J is TRBJ1-2, with TRBD1 matching over 8 bases. The CDR3 length is 16 residues. The V and J ends lost 4 bases and 3 bases, in that order; junction bases with no gene match: 10. Germline V gene sequence: CDR1 LNHDA, CDR2 SQIVND (reference sequence). CDR3 amino acids: CASSNSGGVKDYGYTF. The CDR3 DNA sequence: TGTGCCAGTAGTAATTCAGGGGGCGTAAAAGACTATGGCTACACCTTC.

This chain joins TRBV10-1 and TRBJ2-7, with TRBD2 matching over 12 bases. The CDR3 length is 15 residues. Trimming removed 4 bases from V and 4 bases from J; junction bases left unmatched: 5. Germline CDR1 WNHNN, CDR2 SYGVQD (reference sequence). The CDR3 sequence is CASSGTSGNRYEQYF. The CDR3, as DNA: TGCGCCAGCAGTGGGACTAGCGGGAATCGTTACGAGCAGTACTTC.

The chain recombines TRBV4-2 with TRBJ2-3; 9 bases are shared with TRBD1. CDR1 is LGHNA and CDR2 is YNFKEQ in the germline V gene. V was clipped by 4 bases and J by 3 bases; unmatched bases: 11. The CDR3 is made up of 17 amino acids. CDR3 in DNA: TGTGCCAGCAGCCCAGAGGGCCGGGACAGGGCGACAGATACGCAGTATTTT. Translated, it gives CASSPEGRDRATDTQYF.

This clone was recorded once. The DNA is left out, because the CDR3 cannot be placed on it with certainty; the CDR3 is given as TCRdb lists it. The chain couples TRBV21-1 to TRBJ1-1. TRBV21-1 constitutes a pseudogene. The CDR3 numbers 18 amino acids, ends counted. CDR3 in amino acids: CASSKAFGFGSQFTEAFF.

Note on this clone: At one of its ends the junction is not consistent with the germline gene, which may arise from a read error. CDR3 bases: TGTGCCAGCAGTTCCCTCCGACCGGCGGGGGGGGACGAGCAGTACTTC. Amino acids: CASSSLRPAGGDEQYF. The V gene is TRBV10-3, the J gene TRBJ2-7, with 9 positions matching TRBD2. Per the germline V gene, CDR1 is ENHRY and CDR2 is SYGVKD. The CDR3 consists of 16 residues.

The table lists this clone with a count of one. The chain links TRBV2 to TRBJ2-7, with 7 bases that match TRBD1. V lost 6 bases and J lost 2; bases outside the gene matches: 10. Germline CDR1 SNHLY, CDR2 FYNNEI. The length of the CDR3 is 15 residues. CDR3 in DNA: TGTGCCAGCAGCCTCCTGGACAGGAACCCCTACGAGCAGTACTTC. This encodes CASSLLDRNPYEQYF.

The chain is built from TRBV6-5 and TRBJ2-5, with 7 bases that match TRBD1. The germline V gene has CDR1 MNHEY and CDR2 SVGAGI. The ends lost 4 bases at V and 7 bases at J; junction bases unmatched: 6. This CDR3 is 13 amino acids long. CDR3 region: CASSWTGSGTQYF. DNA for the CDR3: TGTGCCAGCAGTTGGACAGGCTCGGGGACCCAGTACTTC.

CDR3 coding DNA: TGTGCCAGCAGAAGGGACAGGGGTGGATACGAGCAGTACTTC. Translated, it gives CASRRDRGGYEQYF. V usage is TRBV2 and J usage is TRBJ2-7, with 10 bases matching TRBD1. CDR1 and CDR2 from the germline V gene are SNHLY and FYNNEI. The CDR3 has 14 residues. The junction had 6 bases not matched to a gene; V was cut back by 6 bases and J by 4 bases.

This sequence joins TRBV6-6 and TRBJ2-5, with D unresolved. The last part of the DNA fits TRBJ2-7 better; the J call may be wrong. Germline CDR1 MNHNY, CDR2 SVGAGI (reference sequence). This CDR3 has 12 residues. The CDR3 coding sequence is TGTGCCAGCAGTTACCCGAATTACGAGCAGTACTTC. Translating it yields CASSYPNYEQYF.

The V call is TRBV11-2, the J call TRBJ2-3; TRBD2 matches 8 bases. The V gene's germline CDR1 is SGHAT and CDR2 FQNNGV. The CDR3 has 15 residues. The V segment lost 1 base and the J segment 1 base; nucleotides outside the gene matches: 1. As DNA, the CDR3 is TGTGCCAGCAGCTTAGCCGGGAGGGGCACAGATACGCAGTATTTT. Amino acid sequence: CASSLAGRGTDTQYF.

The J gene is TRBJ2-5, the V gene TRBV10-1; the D is unclear. The germline V gene encodes CDR1 WNHNN and CDR2 SYGVQD (reference sequence). V lost 6 bases and J 5 bases, leaving 16 bases between the germline ends. This CDR3 is 14 amino acids long. The CDR3 bases are TGCGCCAGCAGCCCTCACGGAATCGGGGAGACCCAGTACTTC. As protein: CASSPHGIGETQYF.

By frequency in the sample, this clone is medium-sized. This rearrangement joins TRBV6-5 to TRBJ2-2; 8 bases fit TRBD1. Trimming took 6 bases from V and 5 from J; bases not matched to a gene: 8. This CDR3 has 15 amino acids. Looked up from germline, CDR1 is MNHEY and CDR2 is SVGAGI. The CDR3 region is CASSSTGVETGELFF. The DNA for the CDR3 is TGTGCCAGCAGCTCGACAGGGGTGGAGACCGGGGAGCTGTTTTTT.

This clone was detected only once. Within the sample, other DNA sequences also encode this same CDR3. V and J are TRBV6-1 and TRBJ2-7, with D perhaps TRBD1 (5 bases). Trimming stripped 2 bases from V and 0 bases from J, with 5 bases between. The length of the CDR3 is 13 residues. Germline V gene lookup returns CDR1 MNHNS and CDR2 SASEGT. The CDR3 coding sequence is TGTGCCAGCAGTGAAAGGGGCTCCTACGAGCAGTACTTC. Protein product: CASSERGSYEQYF.

The chain employs TRBV21-1 and TRBJ1-3; TRBD1, the table's D call, lacks a check against the DNA. TRBV21-1 is a pseudogene segment. CDR3 size: 12 residues. CDR3 sequence: CAFGTPGNTIYF. The CDR3 DNA is TGTGCCTTCGGGACACCTGGAAACACCATATATTTT.

The chain has TRBV10-3 and TRBJ2-1, with 7 bases matching TRBD2. Germline V gives CDR1 ENHRY, CDR2 SYGVKD. Unmatched junction bases numbered 7, after V lost 7 bases and J lost 1 base. This CDR3 is built from 15 residues. The CDR3 DNA sequence: TGTGCCATCAAGTCATCGGGAGGATCCTACAATGAGCAGTTCTTC. This codes for CAIKSSGGSYNEQFF.

The V gene is TRBV5-1, the J gene TRBJ1-1; D gene ambiguous. The CDR3 sequence is 12 residues long. The V gene's germline CDR1 is SGHRS and CDR2 YFSETQ. Trimming took 1 base from V and 2 from J, leaving 3 bases between them. CDR3 residues: CASSLSNTEAFF. As DNA, the CDR3 is TGCGCCAGCAGCTTGTCTAACACTGAAGCTTTCTTT.

The sample holds one count of this clone. The CDR3 spells CASSLGNRGGNEKLFF. Here the CDR3 DNA reads TGTGCCAGCAGCTTAGGAAACAGGGGCGGTAATGAAAAACTGTTTTTT. The chain has TRBV7-6 and TRBJ1-4, with 7 bases matching TRBD1. V lost 1 base and J lost 4; bases outside the gene matches: 6. CDR1 is SGHVS, CDR2 FNYEAQ, per germline. The CDR3 has 16 amino acids.

The chain joins TRBV30 to TRBJ2-3, with 7 bases aligning to TRBD2. Trimming took 0 bases from V and 3 from J; bases not matched to a gene: 9. The CDR3 is 16 residues long. The germline V gene encodes CDR1 GTSNPN and CDR2 SVGIG (reference sequence). The CDR3 nucleotides are TGTGCCTGGAGTGTACGTGGTAGCGGGTGGACAGATACGCAGTATTTT. Translated, it gives CAWSVRGSGWTDTQYF.

This chain connects TRBV4-2 to TRBJ2-7; 9 nucleotides match TRBD1. With 4 bases clipped from V and 3 bases from J, the junction kept 7 bases outside the gene matches. The germline V gene encodes CDR1 LGHNA and CDR2 YNFKEQ. The CDR3 length is 15 residues. In nucleotides, the CDR3 is TGTGCCAGCAGCCTGCACTCGGACAGGGGCTACGAGCAGTACTTC. It is translated as CASSLHSDRGYEQYF.

The chain recombines TRBV11-2 with TRBJ2-5, with 13 bases fitting TRBD2. Germline values: CDR1 SGHAT, CDR2 FQNNGV. The CDR3 sequence is 14 residues long. The J segment lost 4 bases and the V segment lost 6 bases, leaving 2 bases of the junction unmatched. The CDR3 spells CASRGLAGRETQYF. Written as DNA, the CDR3 is TGTGCCAGCAGGGGACTAGCGGGAAGAGAGACCCAGTACTTC.

J is TRBJ2-3 and V is TRBV12-5, with 13 bases matching TRBD2. This CDR3 is 16 amino acids long. Germline trimming cut 2 bases from V and 5 bases from J; bases unmatched to any gene: 4. Germline loops: CDR1 LGHNT, CDR2 FRNRAP. CDR3 protein: CASGLLLAGGIDTQYF. The CDR3 nucleotides read TGTGCTAGTGGTTTGTTACTAGCGGGAGGGATAGATACGCAGTATTTT.